Shown below are 5 T cell receptor beta chains from a single sample sequenced in a study of blood T cell repertoires in COVID-19. Sequencing used immunoSEQ multiplex PCR; TCRdb keeps in-frame clones, though not all of them. The sample carries 80,000 to 100,000 clones, about 80% recorded once. Sequenced sample: peripheral blood. The source of these receptors is a human donor in a cohort sampled during active COVID-19.

Concerning this clone itself: Other DNA sequences from this sample encode an identical CDR3 as well. The chain joins TRBV19 to TRBJ1-1; 9 nucleotides match TRBD1. There are 13 residues in the CDR3. The germline V gene has CDR1 LNHDA and CDR2 SQIVND (reference sequence). After removal of 6 bases from V and 1 base from J, the junction contained 0 bases not matched to a gene. In nucleotides, the CDR3 is TGTGCCAGTAGGGACAGGGGGAACACTGAAGCTTTCTTT. It codes for CASRDRGNTEAFF.

This clone was found once. This CDR3 is CASRPGRGAGTQYF. The CDR3 region has the DNA TGTGCCAGCAGGCCGGGGCGGGGGGCCGGTACGCAGTATTTT. The rearrangement uses TRBV27 and TRBJ2-3, with 8 bases identical to TRBD2. Germline CDR1 and CDR2: MNHEY and SMNVEV (reference sequence). J lost 8 bases, V lost 6 bases, and 10 bases had no gene match. The CDR3 has 14 residues.

V usage is TRBV13 and J usage is TRBJ2-3; 8 nucleotides match TRBD1. CDR1 PRHDT and CDR2 FYEKMQ come from the germline V gene (reference sequence). Germline trimming cut 8 bases from V and 6 bases from J; bases unmatched to any gene: 7. There are 13 residues in the CDR3. The CDR3 is CASGQGGVDTQYF. The CDR3 DNA reads TGTGCCAGCGGACAGGGTGGGGTCGATACGCAGTATTTT. Filled out from reference TRBV13 and TRBJ2-3, the complete variable domain reads AAGVIQSPRHLIKEKRETATLKCYPIPRHDTVYWYQQGPGQDPQFLISFYEKMQSDKGSIPDRFSAQQFSDYHSELNMSSLELGDSALYFCASGQGGVDTQYFGPGTRLTVL.

The J gene is TRBJ1-4, the V gene TRBV6-5; possible D gene TRBD1, 5 bases. The CDR3 consists of 15 residues. Per germline, CDR1 MNHEY and CDR2 SVGAGI. V lost 8 bases to trimming and J lost 8 bases, with 21 bases between them. DNA of the CDR3: TGTGCCAGCGGATCCTCAGGCCAGGGCGAAGAAAAACTGTTTTTT. Protein product: CASGSSGQGEEKLFF.

The J gene is TRBJ2-3, the V gene TRBV3-1 (or the pseudogene TRBV3-2), with D possibly matching TRBD1 (6 bases). The CDR3 has 12 amino acids. The germline V gene has CDR1 LGHDT and CDR2 YNNKEL (reference sequence). V gave up 1 base and J gave up 11 bases, with 10 bases separating them. CDR3 in amino acids: CASSQGGQKQYF. In DNA form, the CDR3 reads TGTGCCAGCAGCCAAGGGGGACAAAAGCAGTATTTT.